These 21 T cell receptor beta chains came from one sample sequenced in a study of TIL therapy for anti-PD-1-resistant metastatic lung cancer. This was the immunoSEQ v3 assay. Using immunoSEQ multiplex PCR, the repertoire was profiled, and TCRdb retains in-frame clones only, with some absent. The table shows 50,000 to 60,000 clones, with more than 80% occurring only once. The time point denotes: pre-treatment sample, taken before nivolumab and TIL therapy. This specimen consisted of blood, obtained at baseline. The receptors were sampled from a person between 25 and 80 years old with non-small cell lung cancer.

This chain links TRBV7-9 with TRBJ1-6; D is perhaps TRBD1 (5 bases). Germline CDR1 is SEHNR and CDR2 is FQNEAQ (reference sequence). The V and J ends lost 1 base and 7 bases respectively, with 11 bases between them. CDR3 length: 15 amino acids. CDR3 nucleotides: TGTGCCAGCAGCTTAGTTCAGGGCCAGAATTCACCCCTCCACTTT. It encodes CASSLVQGQNSPLHF.

This clone was observed many times. This sequence joins TRBV14 and TRBJ2-7; 12 nucleotides agree with TRBD1. This CDR3 comprises 15 residues. Losses at the gene ends were 1 base for V and 6 bases for J; bases not matched to a gene: 4. The germline V gene has CDR1 SGHDN and CDR2 FVKESK. The CDR3 spells CASSQVGQGAGEQYF. CDR3 DNA: TGTGCCAGCAGCCAAGTGGGACAGGGGGCAGGCGAGCAGTACTTC.

The chain links TRBV7-8 to TRBJ1-5; 11 nucleotides line up with TRBD1. Germline CDR1 and CDR2: SGHVS and FQNEAQ. V lost 2 bases and J lost 1; bases outside the gene matches: 4. The CDR3 length is 17 residues. The CDR3 region is CASSLRTGGASNQPQHF. CDR3 DNA sequence: TGTGCCAGCAGCTTAAGGACAGGGGGCGCGAGCAATCAGCCCCAGCATTTT.

This chain joins TRBV18 and TRBJ2-1; TRBD2 aligns across 7 bases. Germline CDR1 reads KGHSH; CDR2 reads LQKENI. J gave up 9 bases and V 1 base, and 12 bases lay outside the gene matches. The CDR3 runs to 16 residues. The CDR3 DNA follows: TGTGCCAGCTCACCACTTGTCCGGGGAGGGGATAGTGAGCAGTTCTTC. Residues: CASSPLVRGGDSEQFF.

This chain links TRBV7-3 with TRBJ2-5, with 12 bases identical to TRBD2. J gave up 5 bases and V 2 bases, and 3 bases lay outside the gene matches. CDR3 length: 15 residues. Germline values: CDR1 SGHTA, CDR2 FQGTGA. CDR3: CASSLGTSGLETQYF. The DNA of the CDR3 is TGTGCCAGCAGCTTAGGGACTAGCGGGTTGGAGACCCAGTACTTC.

The chain links TRBV3-1 (or the pseudogene TRBV3-2) to TRBJ2-1, with 7 bases aligning to TRBD2. Trimming removed 0 bases from V and 8 bases from J; junction bases left unmatched: 16. This CDR3 spans 18 amino acids. Germline V gene lookup returns CDR1 LGHDT and CDR2 YNNKEL (reference sequence). CDR3 amino acids: CASSQDIFMAGADDEQFF. The CDR3 DNA reads TGTGCCAGCAGCCAAGATATTTTTATGGCGGGAGCAGACGATGAGCAGTTCTTC.

The rearrangement joins TRBV5-1 to TRBJ1-3; 7 bases agree with TRBD1. Germline V gene lookup returns CDR1 SGHRS and CDR2 YFSETQ. The CDR3 consists of 18 residues. J was trimmed by 5 bases and V by 4 bases; bases with no gene match: 18. In nucleotides, the CDR3 is TGCGCCAGCAGCCCGGGGGTTGTGACAGGGAAAGCAAGAAACACCATATATTTT. Translation: CASSPGVVTGKARNTIYF.

This chain links TRBV7-9 with TRBJ1-2; TRBD1 agrees at 9 bases. Unmatched junction bases numbered 4, after V lost 5 bases and J lost 6 bases. Per germline, CDR1 SEHNR and CDR2 FQNEAQ (reference sequence). CDR3 size: 13 residues. CDR3 sequence: CASSEGQGHGYTF. The CDR3 DNA sequence: TGTGCCAGCAGCGAGGGACAGGGCCATGGCTACACCTTC.

The chain carries TRBV7-6 and TRBJ2-5, with D unclear. Looked up from germline, CDR1 is SGHVS and CDR2 is FNYEAQ. This CDR3 has 15 residues. The ends were cut back, 1 base at V and 1 base at J, with 10 bases in the middle. CDR3 in amino acids: CASSLVYRSQETQYF. CDR3 in DNA: TGTGCCAGCAGCTTAGTATATAGGTCCCAAGAGACCCAGTACTTC.

The chain employs TRBV20-1 and TRBJ1-2; D call uncertain. The CDR3 extends over 10 amino acids. From germline, CDR1 is DFQATT and CDR2 SNEGSKA (reference sequence). V lost 6 bases, J lost 6 bases, and 8 bases lay in between. Written as DNA, the CDR3 is TGCAGTGCGTACGAAGATGGCTACACCTTC. This gives the protein CSAYEDGYTF.

J is TRBJ1-5 and V is TRBV7-2; no definite D call. The CDR3 has 13 amino acids. V was pared by 5 bases and J by 6 bases, with 11 bases between. Looked up from germline, CDR1 is SGHTA and CDR2 is FQGNSA. CDR3 in amino acids: CASSPDKGQPQHF. The CDR3 DNA follows: TGTGCCAGCAGCCCCGATAAGGGTCAGCCCCAGCATTTT. Filled out from reference TRBV7-2 and TRBJ1-5, the complete variable domain reads GAGVSQSPSNKVTEKGKDVELRCDPISGHTALYWYRQSLGQGLEFLIYFQGNSAPDKSGLPSDRFSAERTGGSVSTLTIQRTQQEDSAVYLCASSPDKGQPQHFGDGTRLSIL.

The chain carries TRBV6-2 or TRBV6-3 and TRBJ2-4, with D perhaps matching TRBD1 (5 bases). The CDR3 covers 16 residues. Germline assignment: CDR1 MNHEY and CDR2 SVGEGT. V was trimmed by 0 bases and J by 2 bases, leaving 11 bases between them. The DNA of the CDR3 is TGTGCCAGCAGTTACTCGAGGACATCAACCAAAAACATTCAGTACTTC. This gives the protein CASSYSRTSTKNIQYF.

J is TRBJ2-7 and V is TRBV7-8; the match to TRBD1 covers 8 bases. This CDR3 spans 16 amino acids. CDR1 is SGHVS and CDR2 is FQNEAQ in the germline V gene. Unmatched junction bases numbered 12, after V lost 5 bases and J lost 3 bases. The CDR3 here is CASSTQRAGGGYEQYF. CDR3 DNA: TGTGCCAGCAGCACGCAGAGGGCAGGGGGCGGCTACGAGCAGTACTTC.

V usage is TRBV7-9 and J usage is TRBJ2-2, with D uncertain. V dropped 3 bases and J dropped 0 bases, with 5 bases sitting between them. Looked up from germline, CDR1 is SEHNR and CDR2 is FQNEAQ (reference sequence). This CDR3 has 14 amino acids. CDR3 DNA sequence: TGTGCCAGCAGCTTTTCGGCGAACACCGGGGAGCTGTTTTTT. It codes for CASSFSANTGELFF.

The gene calls are TRBV6-5 and TRBJ1-1, with unresolved D. CDR3 length: 13 residues. Germline V CDR1 and CDR2: MNHEY, SVGAGI. V lost 2 bases, J lost 5 bases, and 9 bases lay in between. In nucleotides, the CDR3 is TGTGCCAGCAGTTACACGGACCTTACTGAAGCTTTCTTT. Translated: CASSYTDLTEAFF.

J is TRBJ1-5 and V is TRBV30; the D is unclear. V was pared by 0 bases and J by 5 bases, with 8 bases between. Germline V gene sequence: CDR1 GTSNPN, CDR2 SVGIG (reference sequence). This CDR3 contains 13 residues. CDR3 region: CAWSVGRHQPQHF. In DNA, the CDR3 is TGTGCCTGGAGTGTTGGACGGCATCAGCCCCAGCATTTT.

The chain is built from TRBV29-1 and TRBJ1-5, with 8 bases matching TRBD1. With 0 bases clipped from V and 9 bases from J, the junction kept 7 bases outside the gene matches. The CDR3 runs to 14 residues. In germline, CDR1 is SQVTM, CDR2 ANQGSEA. The CDR3 nucleotides read TGCAGCGTTGAAGAGACAGGGGCCGGGGGGCCCCAGCATTTT. This sequence encodes CSVEETGAGGPQHF.

This clone was found once. The chain carries TRBV19 and TRBJ1-4; D is uncertain. Per the germline V gene, CDR1 is LNHDA and CDR2 is SQIVND (reference sequence). V gave up 1 base and J gave up 13 bases, with 13 bases separating them. The CDR3 has 13 residues. CDR3 bases: TGTGCCAGTAGTATAGGAGCCCCAAACACACTGTTTTTT. Its translation: CASSIGAPNTLFF.

The chain joins TRBV7-2 to TRBJ2-3; 13 positions match TRBD2. The CDR3 loop spans 15 amino acids. V dropped 6 bases and J dropped 0; count of bases not matched to a gene: 0. Germline V gene data show CDR1 as SGHTA and CDR2 as FQGNSA. DNA for the CDR3: TGTGCCAGCAGACTAGCGGGGGGGAGCACAGATACGCAGTATTTT. This codes for CASRLAGGSTDTQYF.

J is TRBJ2-7 and V is TRBV11-2; D possibly matches TRBD1 or TRBD2 (5 bases each). Looked up from germline, CDR1 is SGHAT and CDR2 is FQNNGV. The CDR3 length is 13 residues. Trimming removed 8 bases from V and 7 bases from J, with 18 bases in between. The CDR3 protein is CASGRDGLGEQYF. The CDR3 coding sequence is TGTGCCAGCGGCCGGGACGGCCTCGGGGAGCAGTACTTC. Full variable domain (outside the CDR3, taken from reference TRBV11-2 and TRBJ2-7): EAGVAQSPRYKIIEKRQSVAFWCNPISGHATLYWYQQILGQGPKLLIQFQNNGVVDDSQLPKDRFSAERLKGVDSTLKIQPAKLEDSAVYLCASGRDGLGEQYFGPGTRLTVT.

This rearrangement joins TRBV7-2 to TRBJ2-6; the D is unclear. This CDR3 comprises 16 residues. Germline lookup yields CDR1 SGHTA and CDR2 FQGNSA. Trimming removed 1 base from V and 0 bases from J, with 7 bases in between. Written as DNA, the CDR3 is TGTGCCAGCAGCTTAGTTTCTAGCTCTGGGGCCAACGTCCTGACTTTC. It yields the protein CASSLVSSSGANVLTF.